Listed here are 32 T cell receptor beta chains from one sample, sequenced in a study of blood T cell repertoires in COVID-19. Generated by immunoSEQ multiplex PCR, the TCRdb table keeps only in-frame clones and is missing some. The sample lists about 320,000 clones; 80% to 90% were seen once. What was sequenced was PBMCs or T cells enriched from blood (not recorded which). The receptors come from a woman in her late teens or twenties who had recovered from COVID-19.

This clone was detected a few times. The rearrangement links TRBV7-3 to TRBJ2-2; 12 bases are a match to TRBD2. The CDR3 is 18 residues long. The junction had 6 bases not matched to a gene; V was cut back by 1 base and J by 3 bases. In germline, CDR1 is SGHTA, CDR2 FQGTGA. The CDR3 DNA is TGTGCCAGCAGCTTAAGTAAGACTAGCGGGAGAGACACCGGGGAGCTGTTTTTT. It yields the protein CASSLSKTSGRDTGELFF.

The gene calls are TRBV5-1 and TRBJ2-7; 10 positions match TRBD1. Germline trimming cut 4 bases from V and 2 bases from J; bases unmatched to any gene: 6. The CDR3 loop spans 15 amino acids. Germline values: CDR1 SGHRS, CDR2 YFSETQ. CDR3 coding DNA: TGCGCCAGCAGCAGGACAGGGGGGGAGACCTACGAGCAGTACTTC. Protein product: CASSRTGGETYEQYF.

The rearrangement links TRBV5-4 to TRBJ1-2; no firm D call. Trimming cost V 0 bases and J 2 bases, with 14 bases left between them. The CDR3 extends over 16 amino acids. Germline CDR1 and CDR2: SGHNT and YYREEE (reference sequence). The DNA of the CDR3 is TGTGCCAGCAGCTTGGCCTCTCGGGAATCGAACTATGGCTACACCTTC. Protein sequence: CASSLASRESNYGYTF. The full variable domain, completed using reference TRBV5-4 and TRBJ1-2, is ETGVTQSPTHLIKTRGQQVTLRCSSQSGHNTVSWYQQALGQGPQFIFQYYREEENGRGNFPPRFSGLQFPNYSSELNVNALELDDSALYLCASSLASRESNYGYTFGSGTRLTVV.

The J gene is TRBJ1-3, the V gene TRBV30; the D gene is possibly TRBD1 (6 bases). The CDR3 is made up of 16 amino acids. Germline V gene sequence: CDR1 GTSNPN, CDR2 SVGIG (reference sequence). V was pared by 4 bases and J by 3 bases, with 19 bases between. CDR3: CAWTQAGTPFGNTIYF. The CDR3 DNA reads TGTGCCTGGACCCAAGCCGGGACACCCTTTGGAAACACCATATATTTT.

This rearrangement joins TRBV27 to TRBJ1-1, with D perhaps TRBD1 (6 bases). The CDR3 runs 14 residues. The germline V gene encodes CDR1 MNHEY and CDR2 SMNVEV (reference sequence). V was shortened by 3 bases and J by 5 bases, with 13 bases between the two germline ends. Here the CDR3 DNA reads TGTGCCAGCAGTTTCTCCAGGGGTGGGACTGAAGCTTTCTTT. This translates into CASSFSRGGTEAFF.

V usage is TRBV6-5 and J usage is TRBJ1-3, with D possibly being TRBD1 (6 bases). Germline assignment: CDR1 MNHEY and CDR2 SVGAGI. V was trimmed by 5 bases and J by 4 bases, leaving 12 bases between them. The CDR3 length is 14 residues. The chain's CDR3 is CASSPRGGGNTIYF. The CDR3 nucleotides are TGTGCCAGCAGTCCGAGGGGGGGAGGAAACACCATATATTTT.

The rearrangement joins TRBV28 to TRBJ1-5; D remains ambiguous. The CDR3 totals 12 residues. Germline loops: CDR1 MDHEN, CDR2 SYDVKM. V lost 8 bases, J lost 5 bases, and 10 bases lay in between. The CDR3 sequence is CASAGNDQPQHF. The CDR3 coding sequence is TGTGCCAGCGCGGGGAATGATCAGCCCCAGCATTTT.

A word on this clone: The same CDR3 also results from other DNA sequences found in this sample. The V gene is TRBV7-9, the J gene TRBJ1-5; tentatively, D is TRBD1 (5 bases). The CDR3 length is 12 residues. Looked up from germline, CDR1 is SEHNR and CDR2 is FQNEAQ (reference sequence). V was trimmed by 6 bases and J by 4 bases, leaving 7 bases between them. The CDR3 nucleotides read TGTGCCAGCAGTGCAGGGAATCAGCCCCAGCATTTT. Encoded protein: CASSAGNQPQHF. Complete variable domain (other parts from reference TRBV7-9 and TRBJ1-5): DTGVSQNPRHKITKRGQNVTFRCDPISEHNRLYWYRQTLGQGPEFLTYFQNEAQLEKSRLLSDRFSAERPKGSFSTLEIQRTEQGDSAMYLCASSAGNQPQHFGDGTRLSIL.

The chain joins TRBV3-1 (or the pseudogene TRBV3-2) to TRBJ1-1; TRBD1 aligns across 9 bases. Germline assignment: CDR1 LGHDT and CDR2 YNNKEL (reference sequence). Losses at the gene ends were 1 base for V and 5 bases for J; bases not matched to a gene: 8. CDR3 size: 16 residues. The CDR3 coding sequence is TGTGCCAGCAGCCAAGTGGGGACAGGGCGTAGGACTGAAGCTTTCTTT. Protein product: CASSQVGTGRRTEAFF.

The rearrangement links TRBV28 to TRBJ1-4; 11 nucleotides align to TRBD1. V was clipped by 5 bases and J by 12 bases; unmatched bases: 8. The length of the CDR3 is 14 residues. CDR1 MDHEN and CDR2 SYDVKM come from the germline V gene. DNA for the CDR3: TGTGCCAGCAGTGCCGGGACAGGGGGTGGTGAACTGTTTTTT. Amino acid sequence: CASSAGTGGGELFF.

This clone was seen just once. In DNA form, the CDR3 reads TGTGCCTGGAGTGTACTGGGGGCTCGTGGCTACACCTTC. It is translated as CAWSVLGARGYTF. The V gene is TRBV30, the J gene TRBJ1-2, with D perhaps matching TRBD1 (6 bases). Germline CDR1 GTSNPN, CDR2 SVGIG (reference sequence). Deletions cut 0 bases from V and 7 bases from J, with 12 bases between. The CDR3 length is 13 residues.

V gene TRBV29-1 combines with J gene TRBJ2-1; D might be TRBD1 (6 bases). V was cut by 5 bases and J by 4 bases, with 18 bases left in between. This CDR3 comprises 15 residues. Per the germline V gene, CDR1 is SQVTM and CDR2 is ANQGSEA. The CDR3 spells CSVRTGSSTYNEQFF. The DNA of the CDR3 is TGCAGCGTTCGAACAGGGAGTAGTACATACAATGAGCAGTTCTTC.

The V gene is TRBV2, the J gene TRBJ1-3, with D hard to call. Germline CDR1 reads SNHLY; CDR2 reads FYNNEI. This CDR3 has 14 residues. V lost 4 bases to trimming and J lost 0 bases, with 7 bases between them. CDR3 protein: CASSATYSGNTIYF. The CDR3 bases are TGTGCCAGCAGTGCCACCTACTCTGGAAACACCATATATTTT.

This clone was recorded once. J is TRBJ1-5 and V is TRBV2, with a tentative D call TRBD1 (5 bases). Trimming left V 5 bases short and J 0 bases short, with 11 bases between. In germline, CDR1 is SNHLY, CDR2 FYNNEI. This CDR3 has 15 amino acids. The CDR3 DNA reads TGTGCCAGCAGTCGCACAACAGGTAGCAATCAGCCCCAGCATTTT. Translating it yields CASSRTTGSNQPQHF.

The chain carries TRBV7-9 and TRBJ2-1; D is unclear. Trimming shortened V by 3 bases and J by 0 bases, and 12 bases separated the two germline ends. The CDR3 extends over 16 amino acids. The V gene's germline CDR1 is SEHNR and CDR2 FQNEAQ (reference sequence). The CDR3 bases are TGTGCCAGCAGCTTGCCCCCTATAAGCTCCTACAATGAGCAGTTCTTC. Protein product: CASSLPPISSYNEQFF.

This chain joins TRBV28 and TRBJ2-5, with 7 nucleotides matching TRBD2. This CDR3 is 15 amino acids long. Unmatched junction bases numbered 6, after V lost 3 bases and J lost 2 bases. Looked up from germline, CDR1 is MDHEN and CDR2 is SYDVKM. DNA of the CDR3: TGTGCCAGCAGTTTGGCGGGAGTAGGGCAAGAGACCCAGTACTTC. This codes for CASSLAGVGQETQYF.

The J gene is TRBJ1-4, the V gene TRBV11-2; 7 bases line up with TRBD1. Germline V lookup: CDR1 SGHAT, CDR2 FQNNGV. Trimming removed 5 bases from V and 10 bases from J; junction bases left unmatched: 7. The CDR3 extends over 13 amino acids. The CDR3 here is CASSETGEGKLFF. The CDR3 DNA is TGTGCCAGCAGCGAAACAGGGGAAGGAAAACTGTTTTTT. The whole variable domain, filled in from reference TRBV11-2 and TRBJ1-4, reads EAGVAQSPRYKIIEKRQSVAFWCNPISGHATLYWYQQILGQGPKLLIQFQNNGVVDDSQLPKDRFSAERLKGVDSTLKIQPAKLEDSAVYLCASSETGEGKLFFGSGTQLSVL.

This clone appeared a single time. The gene calls are TRBV4-1 and TRBJ1-2; the match to TRBD1 covers 10 bases. V lost 3 bases, J lost 8 bases, and 12 bases stayed unmatched. CDR3 length: 16 amino acids. Germline V gene lookup returns CDR1 MGHRA and CDR2 YSYEKL. The CDR3 sequence is CASSHSEGQGIRGYTF. The CDR3 region has the DNA TGCGCCAGCAGCCACTCCGAGGGACAGGGGATACGCGGCTACACCTTC.

This chain links TRBV27 with TRBJ1-2; unclear D gene. Trimming removed 5 bases at V and 2 bases at J, with 15 bases between. The CDR3 runs 15 residues. Germline values: CDR1 MNHEY, CDR2 SMNVEV (reference sequence). The CDR3 here is CASSPTGSWNYGYTF. DNA for the CDR3: TGTGCCAGCAGTCCGACGGGGAGCTGGAACTATGGCTACACCTTC.

The gene calls are TRBV5-1 and TRBJ1-2; 9 bases are shared with TRBD1. Trimming removed 4 bases from V and 8 bases from J; junction bases left unmatched: 6. In germline, CDR1 is SGHRS, CDR2 YFSETQ. The CDR3 totals 13 residues. The CDR3 DNA sequence: TGCGCCAGCAGCCTGGGACAGGGCAGCGGCTACACCTTC. Residues: CASSLGQGSGYTF. Variable domain in full (rest from reference TRBV5-1 and TRBJ1-2): KAGVTQTPRYLIKTRGQQVTLSCSPISGHRSVSWYQQTPGQGLQFLFEYFSETQRNKGNFPGRFSGRQFSNSRSEMNVSTLELGDSALYLCASSLGQGSGYTFGSGTRLTVV.

Worth noting for this clone: At the DNA level, this CDR3 is encoded by other sequences in the same sample as well. The chain combines TRBV9 with TRBJ2-2; D not certain. Between the trimmed V and J ends, which lost 0 bases and 1 base, there was a span of 4 bases. Germline CDR1 is SGDLS and CDR2 is YYNGEE. CDR3 length equals 14 residues. CDR3 sequence (DNA): TGTGCCAGCAGCGTAGGAGGGAACACCGGGGAGCTGTTTTTT. Translated, it gives CASSVGGNTGELFF.

The chain has TRBV4-2 and TRBJ2-3; 10 bases agree with TRBD2. From germline, CDR1 is LGHNA and CDR2 YNFKEQ. V lost 0 bases to trimming and J lost 4 bases; unmatched junction nucleotides: 7. CDR3 length equals 17 residues. The CDR3 bases are TGTGCCAGCAGCCAAGAGGAAAGCGGGGGGGTGGCAGATACGCAGTATTTT. Translated: CASSQEESGGVADTQYF.

J is TRBJ1-1 and V is TRBV5-1, with TRBD1 matching 12 bases. Germline CDR1 reads SGHRS; CDR2 reads YFSETQ. CDR3 size: 13 residues. Unmatched junction bases numbered 7, after V lost 4 bases and J lost 12 bases. CDR3 region: CASSPGDRGRTFF. The CDR3 DNA follows: TGCGCCAGCAGCCCAGGGGACAGGGGGCGGACTTTCTTT.

The J gene is TRBJ1-3, the V gene TRBV18, with 7 bases fitting TRBD1. This CDR3 has 15 amino acids. The J segment lost 5 bases and the V segment lost 3 bases, leaving 7 bases of the junction unmatched. CDR1 is KGHSH, CDR2 LQKENI, per germline. The CDR3 loop reads CASSPSGQARNTIYF. CDR3 sequence (DNA): TGTGCCAGCTCACCCAGCGGACAGGCTAGAAACACCATATATTTT.

The count of this clone is one. The chain carries TRBV6-5 and TRBJ1-5, with D possibly matching TRBD1 (6 bases). The germline gives CDR1 MNHEY, CDR2 SVGAGI. The CDR3 consists of 14 residues. Trimming took 8 bases from V and 3 from J, leaving 14 bases between them. CDR3 nucleotide sequence: TGTGCCAGCGGCTACACAGGGAACAATCAGCCCCAGCATTTT. Protein sequence: CASGYTGNNQPQHF.

This chain uses TRBV19 with TRBJ1-5, with 8 positions matching TRBD1. CDR1 is LNHDA, CDR2 SQIVND, per germline (reference sequence). The CDR3 consists of 15 residues. V shed 4 bases, J shed 5 bases, and the junction held 7 bases outside the gene matches. This chain's CDR3 is CASSTRQGIYQPQHF. The DNA of the CDR3 is TGTGCCAGTAGTACCCGACAGGGGATCTATCAGCCCCAGCATTTT.

This rearrangement joins TRBV5-8 to TRBJ2-3; TRBD2 agrees at 15 bases. Losses at the gene ends were 1 base for V and 2 bases for J; bases not matched to a gene: 5. Germline lookup yields CDR1 SGHTS and CDR2 YDEGEE. The length of the CDR3 is 18 residues. CDR3 loop: CASSLLGLAGGYTDTQYF. CDR3 in DNA: TGTGCCAGCAGCTTGCTGGGACTAGCGGGGGGATACACAGATACGCAGTATTTT.

The rearrangement uses TRBV10-3 and TRBJ2-7, with D possibly being TRBD2 (6 bases). The germline V gene has CDR1 ENHRY and CDR2 SYGVKD. The CDR3 length is 13 residues. V was trimmed by 9 bases and J by 3 bases, leaving 15 bases between them. The CDR3 coding sequence is TGTGCCATTTCTACAGGCGGGGTCTACGAGCAGTACTTC. Amino acid sequence: CAISTGGVYEQYF.

This clone was seen once. The rearrangement joins TRBV7-9 to TRBJ2-5, with 7 bases aligning to TRBD1. The CDR3 covers 15 residues. After removal of 5 bases from V and 5 bases from J, the junction contained 11 bases not matched to a gene. Germline V gene data show CDR1 as SEHNR and CDR2 as FQNEAQ (reference sequence). The CDR3 nucleotides are TGTGCCAGCAGCCACCCCGCCGAGGGGGCCGAGACCCAGTACTTC. Translating gives CASSHPAEGAETQYF. Variable domain in full (rest from reference TRBV7-9 and TRBJ2-5): DTGVSQNPRHKITKRGQNVTFRCDPISEHNRLYWYRQTLGQGPEFLTYFQNEAQLEKSRLLSDRFSAERPKGSFSTLEIQRTEQGDSAMYLCASSHPAEGAETQYFGPGTRLLVL.

This clone was seen only a few times. The chain combines TRBV4-1 with TRBJ1-5; 9 bases agree with TRBD1. The V gene's germline CDR1 is MGHRA and CDR2 YSYEKL. V was clipped by 5 bases and J by 3 bases; unmatched bases: 2. The CDR3 length is 14 residues. The CDR3 coding sequence is TGCGCCAGCAGCGGGGACAGGGTCAATCAGCCCCAGCATTTT. Protein: CASSGDRVNQPQHF.

This chain joins TRBV12-3 or TRBV12-4 and TRBJ1-1; 8 positions agree with TRBD1. CDR3 length: 13 residues. V gave up 6 bases and J gave up 4 bases; unmatched junction bases: 4. The CDR3 loop is CASSNRGATEAFF. For the CDR3, the DNA is TGTGCCAGCAGCAACAGGGGGGCCACTGAAGCTTTCTTT.

The rearrangement joins TRBV27 to TRBJ1-6; D is uncertain. V was pared by 3 bases and J by 7 bases, with 13 bases between. CDR3 size: 15 residues. Germline V gene lookup returns CDR1 MNHEY and CDR2 SMNVEV (reference sequence). For the CDR3, the DNA is TGTGCCAGCAGTTTGTCACAGTCGGTCAATTCACCCCTCCACTTT. Translating it yields CASSLSQSVNSPLHF.